This T cell receptor beta chain derives from a study of cytomegalovirus exposure and HLA in healthy donors (dated by TCRdb to the late 2010s). Background for the entire study: According to an earlier analysis of 587 of the donors, roughly 180 million T cells yielded 117 million unique TCR beta sequences and about 300 Gb of sequence data. Because of strong linkage in the cohort, 5 or 6 DR-DQ haplotypes were treated as single units for association and clustering. The study used immunosequencing to profile the T cell repertoires of approximately 650 subjects and linked those repertoires to cytomegalovirus serostatus. Donor age, sex, ethnicity and CMV serostatus were compiled together with the repertoire data. Approximately 300 gigabases of sequencing data and approximately 84 million unique TCR sequences were included in an early release covering about 700 HLA-typed donors. The number of donors typed differed by locus, with 629-630 for A, B, C, DRB1 and DQB1, over 500 for DQA1, about 610 for DPA1, and over 400 for DPB1. Rather than using new phenotypic data, the later analysis identified candidate immune exposures from TCR beta sequences and from how often those sequences occurred across donors. To predict cytomegalovirus infection status, the study combined high-throughput TCR immunosequencing, statistical association of individual TCRs with disease status, and machine learning. A later analysis re-examined previously published TCR beta repertoires from more than 550 donors and added high-resolution HLA genotyping to investigate patterns of TCR occurrence. The aim of the study was to test whether cataloging public T cell receptors could identify signatures of past pathogen exposure. The genetic ancestry cluster associated with self-reported Caucasian donors included roughly 84% of the roughly 400 genotyped donors. Along with the roughly 670-subject first cohort, a separate validation cohort of more than 90 different subjects was used. HLA typing covered class I and class II loci at four-digit resolution. All discovery cohort repertoires had been generated on a single sequencing platform. Genome-wide SNP genotypes for about 60% of the 666 donors were used in a later genetic analysis, which treated that subset as a discovery cohort. Across approximately 400 genotyped donors of the cohort, an average of 235,054 unique TCR beta nucleotide sequences per donor were sequenced, and approximately 17% of those sequences were non-productive. An earlier analysis of approximately 630 of the donors applied high-throughput TCR beta sequencing to assess whether each TCR beta V gene segment acted as functional or pseudogenic. Broader findings and caveats from the paper: CMV serostatus was the only immune exposure information available for the cohort. Because the 87-base-pair reads could not distinguish some IMGT-functional V segments, including TRBV6-2 and TRBV6-3, those segments were excluded. The sequencing pipeline was judged likely to have produced a cluster of highly shared sequence variants as a technical artifact. The earlier analysis of around 600 of the donors excluded 15 to 20 rarely observed V segments, including chromosome 9 orphons, because counts were too low. In a later analysis, HLA-associated TCR beta chains showed more clonal expansion and lower generation probabilities than non-associated chains that were equally common. Because HLA typing was unavailable for some donors at each locus, only the typed subset was used in association tests. In a later analysis, the rate of TCR association differed among HLA loci, with DRB1 alleles having the most associated TCRs and HLA-C alleles having the fewest. A later genetic analysis associated a missense DCLRE1C variant with V-gene and J-gene trimming of TCR beta chains, and an independent cohort replicated the association. Several of the top co-occurrence clusters appeared to be linked to parvovirus B19, influenza, CMV and Epstein-Barr virus, according to a later analysis. Cytomegalovirus status was reported to be diagnosed by the classifier with high specificity and sensitivity in both the original and validation cohorts. Specific HLA alleles were associated with about 17,000 TCR beta sequences at a false discovery rate of 0.05 in a later analysis. Linkage disequilibrium might explain the correlated functional status among segregating V segments, but an unknown experimental factor could not be ruled out. The study gave a list of under 200 TCR beta chains associated with cytomegalovirus. This cohort had only TCR beta chains sequenced, and the lack of alpha or paired-chain data limited which features could be detected. According to a later analysis, most CMV-associated TCR beta chains appeared to be HLA-restricted, and the HLA associations seemed to be driven largely by CMV exposure. In an earlier analysis of 587 of the donors, most TCR beta V segments appeared in productive rearrangements about 87% or about 30% of the time, broadly matching IMGT annotations. Compared with the roughly 700-donor mean, donors in an Asian-associated ancestry cluster had fewer N-insertions in productive TCRs, according to a later genetic analysis. Strong co-occurrence of HLA alleles, especially DR and DQ, made assigning TCR associations to individual alleles difficult. Sequencing depth was assumed to be roughly uniform across donors in the presence/absence analyses, though that assumption may not hold. A further reported finding was that TCR beta sequences accurately predicted the HLA-A and HLA-B alleles for most subjects in the first cohort. Most TCR sequences were observed very rarely across donors, whereas some public TCRs were present in many individuals. In vitro tests confirmed that three of the cytomegalovirus-associated TCR beta chains recognize cytomegalovirus antigens. According to the authors, the approach could potentially be generalized to other disease states and immunological phenotypes.

The receptor library was made with the immunoSEQ multiplex PCR assay. A mixture of 60 forward primers for TCR Vbeta segments and 13 reverse primers for TCR Jbeta segments was used in the multiplex PCR. The CDR3 region of rearranged TCR beta genes was amplified from genomic DNA by a multiplex PCR assay. On the Illumina HiSeq System, the amplified TCR beta libraries were sequenced as 87-base-pair reads. As for the authors' bioinformatics: A later analysis counted some 80 million unique TCR beta chains across the 650 to 800 repertoires, and roughly 9.9 million of these chains were shared by at least two donors. A nearest-neighbor algorithm error-corrected the raw reads and collapsed the reads into unique sequences, merging closely related sequences to remove PCR and sequencing errors. V, D and J gene segments were assigned by aligning CDR3 sequences to IMGT reference sequences. For a sequence to be retained, at least a six-nucleotide match to both a V gene segment and a J gene segment was required. A rearrangement counted as productive if the CDR3 had no stop codons and remained in frame with V and J, and every other rearrangement counted as non-productive. CDR3 was defined by IMGT convention, running from the second conserved V-encoded cysteine to the conserved J-encoded phenylalanine. The earlier analysis of a few hundred of the donors excluded sequences that lacked an unambiguous match to a single V gene segment. In an earlier analysis of approximately 610 of the donors, V segments were called functional above 56.7% productive rearrangements and were called segregating when the between-donor standard deviation exceeded 5%. To diagnose cytomegalovirus status from the catalog of TCR beta chain sequences, a statistical classification framework was built. In a later analysis, TCR nucleotide sequences were compared against IMGT/GENE-DB human TR gene sequences so that V and J genes could be assigned. In a later analysis, CDR3 sequences and most-parsimonious VDJ recombination scenarios were assigned using the TCRdist pipeline. In a later analysis, each TCR beta chain was defined by its CDR3 amino acid sequence together with its V-gene family, and reads lacking a unique V-gene family were excluded. To address suspected cross-contamination and a sequencing artifact, a later analysis removed roughly 580 highly shared, low-generation-probability nucleotide sequences. A later analysis calculated a clonal expansion index for each public chain from normalized within-repertoire ranks of inferred template counts. Generation probabilities in a later analysis came from a VDJ recombination model fitted to out-of-frame rearrangements, and those results were checked against IGoR. A later analysis scored TCR-TCR, TCR-HLA and TCR-CMV co-occurrence with hypergeometric tests, applying a repertoire-size bias correction to TCR pairs. In a later analysis, false discovery rates were estimated by permuting HLA or CMV assignments 20 times. In a later analysis, co-occurring TCRs were grouped with DBSCAN, and TCRdist sequence similarity was added when clustering was performed within HLA-allele-positive subsets. Co-occurrence clustering excluded repertoires with fewer than 30,000 or more than 120,000 public chains, plus five with anomalous nucleotide sharing. Drawn from immuneACCESS, this table holds only the in-frame rearrangements with V and J called that TCRdb kept. Clones are partly lost; checked studies trace under half to an unresolved V gene and leave the rest unexplained. Clone size and V and J calls were adopted from that table, with D and trimming inferred from the DNA. The sample yields some 140,000 clones; less than 85% were counted once. The biggest ten clones account for over 8.5% of the sample.

Details on this clone: Its cognate antigen has yet to be identified. No base quality information exists; no much larger clone differs at one position.

The cohort consisted of 670 or so healthy bone marrow donors. At the time of sampling, every cohort member was nominally healthy, though immune exposures that went unrecorded were likely present. The donor tested CMV seropositive and was one of the 289 seropositive cohort members. A peripheral blood sample was collected from each donor, and TCR beta sequencing was performed on peripheral blood mononuclear cells. Genomic DNA extraction from the blood cell samples was performed with the Qiagen DNeasy Blood Extraction Kit. The germline V gene (reference sequence) supplies CDR1 LNHDA and CDR2 SQIVND. The CDR3 runs 15 residues from the cysteine to the phenylalanine. The sequence is cut down to CDR3 DNA, 45 bases in frame from base 1. The junction shows trimming of 8 bases on V and 5 bases on J, and the gene matches do not reach 13 bases of it.

Sequencing input: PBMCs. The sequence was collected from a woman aged 50 to 60 in good health and CMV-seropositive. This chain is built from TRBV19 and TRBJ2-3, with 7 bases in between that match TRBD1. The DNA reads TGTGCCAGTCGGGCACTAGGGGGCGCAGGAGATACGCAGTATTTT. Protein translation: CASRALGGAGDTQYF.